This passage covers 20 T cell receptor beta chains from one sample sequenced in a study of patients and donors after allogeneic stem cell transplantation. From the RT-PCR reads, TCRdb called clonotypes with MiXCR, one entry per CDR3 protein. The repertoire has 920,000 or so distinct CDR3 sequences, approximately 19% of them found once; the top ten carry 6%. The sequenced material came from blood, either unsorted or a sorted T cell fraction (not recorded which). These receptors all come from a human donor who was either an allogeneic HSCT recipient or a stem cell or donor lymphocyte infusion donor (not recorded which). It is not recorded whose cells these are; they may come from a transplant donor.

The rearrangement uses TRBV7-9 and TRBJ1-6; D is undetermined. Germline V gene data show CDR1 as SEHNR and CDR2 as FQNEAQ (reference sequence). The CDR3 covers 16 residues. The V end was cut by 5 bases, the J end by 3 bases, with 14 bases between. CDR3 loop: CASSVLTVRYNSPLHF. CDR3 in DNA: TGTGCCAGCAGCGTACTTACAGTTCGCTATAATTCACCCCTCCACTTT. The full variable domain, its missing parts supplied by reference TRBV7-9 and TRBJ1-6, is DTGVSQNPRHKITKRGQNVTFRCDPISEHNRLYWYRQTLGQGPEFLTYFQNEAQLEKSRLLSDRFSAERPKGSFSTLEIQRTEQGDSAMYLCASSVLTVRYNSPLHFGNGTRLTVT.

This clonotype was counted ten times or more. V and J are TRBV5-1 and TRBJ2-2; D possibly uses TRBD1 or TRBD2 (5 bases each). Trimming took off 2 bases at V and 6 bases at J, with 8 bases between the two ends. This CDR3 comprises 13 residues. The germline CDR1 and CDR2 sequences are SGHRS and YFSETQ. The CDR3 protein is CASSFEGPGELFF. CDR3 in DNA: TGCGCCAGCAGCTTTGAGGGGCCCGGGGAGCTGTTTTTT.

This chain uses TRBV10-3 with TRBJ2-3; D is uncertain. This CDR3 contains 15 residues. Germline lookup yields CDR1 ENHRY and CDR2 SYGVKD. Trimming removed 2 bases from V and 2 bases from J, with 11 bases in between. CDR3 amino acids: CAISEDISNTDTQYF. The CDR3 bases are TGTGCCATCAGTGAGGACATCTCTAACACAGATACGCAGTATTTT.

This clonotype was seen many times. The CDR3 here is CASSRLVLADTQYF. Here the CDR3 DNA reads TGCGCCAGCAGTAGACTAGTTCTTGCAGATACGCAGTATTTT. The chain has TRBV5-1 and TRBJ2-3, with D tentatively TRBD2 (6 bases). The CDR3 length is 14 residues. Germline assignment: CDR1 SGHRS and CDR2 YFSETQ. V was shortened by 5 bases and J by 4 bases, with 14 bases between the two germline ends. Drawing the rest from reference TRBV5-1 and TRBJ2-3, the complete variable domain is KAGVTQTPRYLIKTRGQQVTLSCSPISGHRSVSWYQQTPGQGLQFLFEYFSETQRNKGNFPGRFSGRQFSNSRSEMNVSTLELGDSALYLCASSRLVLADTQYFGPGTRLTVL.

The CDR3 bases are TGTGCCAGTAGTATTCGGAGTGAGCAGTTCTTC. Encoded protein: CASSIRSEQFF. The chain couples TRBV19 to TRBJ2-1; D gene ambiguous. Trimming removed 3 bases from V and 9 bases from J, with 6 bases in between. The V gene's germline CDR1 is LNHDA and CDR2 SQIVND (reference sequence). The CDR3 sequence is 11 residues long.

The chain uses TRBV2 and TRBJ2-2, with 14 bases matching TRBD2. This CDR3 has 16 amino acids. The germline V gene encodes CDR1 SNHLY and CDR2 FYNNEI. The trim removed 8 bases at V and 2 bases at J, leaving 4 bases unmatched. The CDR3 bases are TGTGCCAGCCTGGGACTAGCGGGAGTAAACACCGGGGAGCTGTTTTTT. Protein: CASLGLAGVNTGELFF.

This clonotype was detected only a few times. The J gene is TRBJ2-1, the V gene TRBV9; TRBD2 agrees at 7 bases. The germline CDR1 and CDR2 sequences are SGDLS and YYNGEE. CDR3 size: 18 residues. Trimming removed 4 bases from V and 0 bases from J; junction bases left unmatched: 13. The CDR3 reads CASSPPASGRSSYNEQFF. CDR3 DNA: TGTGCCAGCAGCCCCCCTGCTAGCGGAAGGAGCTCCTACAATGAGCAGTTCTTC.

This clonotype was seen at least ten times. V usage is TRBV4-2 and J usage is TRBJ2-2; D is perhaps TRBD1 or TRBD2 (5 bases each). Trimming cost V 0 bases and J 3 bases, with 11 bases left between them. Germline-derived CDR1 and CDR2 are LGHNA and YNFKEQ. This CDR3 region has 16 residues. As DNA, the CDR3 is TGTGCCAGCAGCCAAGATGGGACCCTGTACACCGGGGAGCTGTTTTTT. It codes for CASSQDGTLYTGELFF.

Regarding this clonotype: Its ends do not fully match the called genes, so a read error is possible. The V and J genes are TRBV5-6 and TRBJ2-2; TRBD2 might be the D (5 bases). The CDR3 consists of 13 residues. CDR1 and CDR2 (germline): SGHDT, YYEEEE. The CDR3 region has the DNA TGTGCCAGCAGCCCGGGGAACACCAGGGAGCTGTTTTTT. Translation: CASSPGNTRELFF.

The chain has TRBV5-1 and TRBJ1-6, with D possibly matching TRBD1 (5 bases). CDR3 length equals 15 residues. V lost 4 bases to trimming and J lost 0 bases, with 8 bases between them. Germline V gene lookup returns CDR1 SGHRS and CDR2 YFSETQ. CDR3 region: CASSRDGSYNSPLHF. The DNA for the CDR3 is TGCGCCAGCAGCAGGGACGGCTCCTATAATTCACCCCTCCACTTT.

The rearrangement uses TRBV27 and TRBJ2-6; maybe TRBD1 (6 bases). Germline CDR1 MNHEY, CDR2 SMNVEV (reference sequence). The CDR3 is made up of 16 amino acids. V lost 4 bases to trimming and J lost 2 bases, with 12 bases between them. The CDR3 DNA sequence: TGTGCCAGCAGTTGGGGAACAGGGACTGGGGCCAACGTCCTGACTTTC. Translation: CASSWGTGTGANVLTF.

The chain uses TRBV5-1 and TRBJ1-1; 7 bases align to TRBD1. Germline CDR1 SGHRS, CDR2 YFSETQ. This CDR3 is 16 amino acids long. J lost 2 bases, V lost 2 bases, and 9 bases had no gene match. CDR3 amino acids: CASSLRTGARNTEAFF. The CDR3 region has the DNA TGCGCCAGCAGCTTAAGAACAGGGGCGAGAAACACTGAAGCTTTCTTT. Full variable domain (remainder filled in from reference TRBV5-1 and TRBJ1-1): KAGVTQTPRYLIKTRGQQVTLSCSPISGHRSVSWYQQTPGQGLQFLFEYFSETQRNKGNFPGRFSGRQFSNSRSEMNVSTLELGDSALYLCASSLRTGARNTEAFFGQGTRLTVV.

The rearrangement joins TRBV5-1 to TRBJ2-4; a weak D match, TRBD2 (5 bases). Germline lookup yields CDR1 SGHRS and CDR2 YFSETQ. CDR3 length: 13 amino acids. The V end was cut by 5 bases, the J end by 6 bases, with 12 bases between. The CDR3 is CASRSGSVNIQYF. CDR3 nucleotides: TGCGCCAGCAGGAGTGGGAGTGTAAACATTCAGTACTTC.

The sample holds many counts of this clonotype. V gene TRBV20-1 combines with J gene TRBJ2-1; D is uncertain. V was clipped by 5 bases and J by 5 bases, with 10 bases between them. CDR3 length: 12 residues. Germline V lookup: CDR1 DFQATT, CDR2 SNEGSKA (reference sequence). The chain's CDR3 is CSAHLTDNEQFF. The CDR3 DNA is TGCAGTGCTCACCTGACCGACAATGAGCAGTTCTTC.

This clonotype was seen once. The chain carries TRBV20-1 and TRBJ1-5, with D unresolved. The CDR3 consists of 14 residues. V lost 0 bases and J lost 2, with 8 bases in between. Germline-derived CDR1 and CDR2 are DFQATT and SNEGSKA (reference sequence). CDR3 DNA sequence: TGCAGTGCTAGAGAAGTAATAGGCAATCAGCCCCAGCATTTT. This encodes CSAREVIGNQPQHF.

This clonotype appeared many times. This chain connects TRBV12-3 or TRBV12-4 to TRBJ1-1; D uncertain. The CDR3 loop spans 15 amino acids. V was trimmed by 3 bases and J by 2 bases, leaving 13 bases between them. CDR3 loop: CASSFGARVNTEAFF. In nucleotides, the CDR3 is TGTGCCAGCAGTTTTGGAGCAAGGGTTAACACTGAAGCTTTCTTT.

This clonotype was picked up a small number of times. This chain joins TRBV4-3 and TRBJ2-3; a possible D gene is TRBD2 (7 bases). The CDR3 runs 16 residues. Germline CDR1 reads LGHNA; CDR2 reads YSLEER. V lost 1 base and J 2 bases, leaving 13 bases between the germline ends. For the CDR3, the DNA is TGCGCCAGCAGCCAAGGATTACGGGGGGCCACAGATACGCAGTATTTT. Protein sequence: CASSQGLRGATDTQYF.

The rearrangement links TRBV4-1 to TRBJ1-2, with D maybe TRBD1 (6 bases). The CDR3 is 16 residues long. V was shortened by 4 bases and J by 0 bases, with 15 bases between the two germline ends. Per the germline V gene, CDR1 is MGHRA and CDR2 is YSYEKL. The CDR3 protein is CASSPQGGAANYGYTF. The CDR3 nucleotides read TGCGCCAGCAGCCCCCAAGGGGGGGCTGCTAACTATGGCTACACCTTC.

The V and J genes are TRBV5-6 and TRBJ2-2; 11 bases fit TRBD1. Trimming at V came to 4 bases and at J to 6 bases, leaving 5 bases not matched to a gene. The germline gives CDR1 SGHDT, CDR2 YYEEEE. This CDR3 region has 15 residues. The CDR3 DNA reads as TGTGCCAGCAGCCTGGACAGGGGGCTCCCCGGGGAGCTGTTTTTT. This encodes CASSLDRGLPGELFF.

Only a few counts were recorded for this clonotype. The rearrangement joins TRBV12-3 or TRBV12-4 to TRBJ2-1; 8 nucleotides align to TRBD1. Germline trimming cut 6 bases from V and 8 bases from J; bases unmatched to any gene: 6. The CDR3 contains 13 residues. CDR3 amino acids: CASSSTGEDEQFF. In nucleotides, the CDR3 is TGTGCCAGCAGCTCGACAGGGGAGGATGAGCAGTTCTTC.